This T cell receptor (beta chain) originates from a study of T cells in Graves' hyperthyroidism and ophthalmopathy. Enrolled ophthalmopathy patients presented with a Clinical Activity Score of at least 3, a NOSPECS grade of at least 4, and disease duration under 3 months. Any patient presenting with uncontrolled infection, other autoimmune disease, pregnancy or lactation was left out. Out of 8.5 to 10 ml of fresh peripheral blood came the PBMCs. Researchers took RNA transcripts and amplified the TCR beta CDR3 regions from them. HTBI primers drove first-round RT-PCR of the TCR CDR3. MiXCR, applied by TCRdb to the multiplex PCR reads, yields one record per CDR3 protein. The sample consists of about 500,000 distinct CDR3 sequences, roughly 17% of them appearing once. V was cut by 7 bases and J by 6 bases, with 17 bases left in between. There are 14 residues in the CDR3.

The clonotype comes from a woman in her late teens or twenties with Graves' ophthalmopathy. The sample consisted of blood. This chain links TRBV12-3 or TRBV12-4 with TRBJ2-3, with D perhaps TRBD2 (7 bases). Written as DNA, the CDR3 is TGTGCCAGCACCTTGGGGGGGGCAGCCGATACGCAGTATTTT. It is translated as CASTLGGAADTQYF.